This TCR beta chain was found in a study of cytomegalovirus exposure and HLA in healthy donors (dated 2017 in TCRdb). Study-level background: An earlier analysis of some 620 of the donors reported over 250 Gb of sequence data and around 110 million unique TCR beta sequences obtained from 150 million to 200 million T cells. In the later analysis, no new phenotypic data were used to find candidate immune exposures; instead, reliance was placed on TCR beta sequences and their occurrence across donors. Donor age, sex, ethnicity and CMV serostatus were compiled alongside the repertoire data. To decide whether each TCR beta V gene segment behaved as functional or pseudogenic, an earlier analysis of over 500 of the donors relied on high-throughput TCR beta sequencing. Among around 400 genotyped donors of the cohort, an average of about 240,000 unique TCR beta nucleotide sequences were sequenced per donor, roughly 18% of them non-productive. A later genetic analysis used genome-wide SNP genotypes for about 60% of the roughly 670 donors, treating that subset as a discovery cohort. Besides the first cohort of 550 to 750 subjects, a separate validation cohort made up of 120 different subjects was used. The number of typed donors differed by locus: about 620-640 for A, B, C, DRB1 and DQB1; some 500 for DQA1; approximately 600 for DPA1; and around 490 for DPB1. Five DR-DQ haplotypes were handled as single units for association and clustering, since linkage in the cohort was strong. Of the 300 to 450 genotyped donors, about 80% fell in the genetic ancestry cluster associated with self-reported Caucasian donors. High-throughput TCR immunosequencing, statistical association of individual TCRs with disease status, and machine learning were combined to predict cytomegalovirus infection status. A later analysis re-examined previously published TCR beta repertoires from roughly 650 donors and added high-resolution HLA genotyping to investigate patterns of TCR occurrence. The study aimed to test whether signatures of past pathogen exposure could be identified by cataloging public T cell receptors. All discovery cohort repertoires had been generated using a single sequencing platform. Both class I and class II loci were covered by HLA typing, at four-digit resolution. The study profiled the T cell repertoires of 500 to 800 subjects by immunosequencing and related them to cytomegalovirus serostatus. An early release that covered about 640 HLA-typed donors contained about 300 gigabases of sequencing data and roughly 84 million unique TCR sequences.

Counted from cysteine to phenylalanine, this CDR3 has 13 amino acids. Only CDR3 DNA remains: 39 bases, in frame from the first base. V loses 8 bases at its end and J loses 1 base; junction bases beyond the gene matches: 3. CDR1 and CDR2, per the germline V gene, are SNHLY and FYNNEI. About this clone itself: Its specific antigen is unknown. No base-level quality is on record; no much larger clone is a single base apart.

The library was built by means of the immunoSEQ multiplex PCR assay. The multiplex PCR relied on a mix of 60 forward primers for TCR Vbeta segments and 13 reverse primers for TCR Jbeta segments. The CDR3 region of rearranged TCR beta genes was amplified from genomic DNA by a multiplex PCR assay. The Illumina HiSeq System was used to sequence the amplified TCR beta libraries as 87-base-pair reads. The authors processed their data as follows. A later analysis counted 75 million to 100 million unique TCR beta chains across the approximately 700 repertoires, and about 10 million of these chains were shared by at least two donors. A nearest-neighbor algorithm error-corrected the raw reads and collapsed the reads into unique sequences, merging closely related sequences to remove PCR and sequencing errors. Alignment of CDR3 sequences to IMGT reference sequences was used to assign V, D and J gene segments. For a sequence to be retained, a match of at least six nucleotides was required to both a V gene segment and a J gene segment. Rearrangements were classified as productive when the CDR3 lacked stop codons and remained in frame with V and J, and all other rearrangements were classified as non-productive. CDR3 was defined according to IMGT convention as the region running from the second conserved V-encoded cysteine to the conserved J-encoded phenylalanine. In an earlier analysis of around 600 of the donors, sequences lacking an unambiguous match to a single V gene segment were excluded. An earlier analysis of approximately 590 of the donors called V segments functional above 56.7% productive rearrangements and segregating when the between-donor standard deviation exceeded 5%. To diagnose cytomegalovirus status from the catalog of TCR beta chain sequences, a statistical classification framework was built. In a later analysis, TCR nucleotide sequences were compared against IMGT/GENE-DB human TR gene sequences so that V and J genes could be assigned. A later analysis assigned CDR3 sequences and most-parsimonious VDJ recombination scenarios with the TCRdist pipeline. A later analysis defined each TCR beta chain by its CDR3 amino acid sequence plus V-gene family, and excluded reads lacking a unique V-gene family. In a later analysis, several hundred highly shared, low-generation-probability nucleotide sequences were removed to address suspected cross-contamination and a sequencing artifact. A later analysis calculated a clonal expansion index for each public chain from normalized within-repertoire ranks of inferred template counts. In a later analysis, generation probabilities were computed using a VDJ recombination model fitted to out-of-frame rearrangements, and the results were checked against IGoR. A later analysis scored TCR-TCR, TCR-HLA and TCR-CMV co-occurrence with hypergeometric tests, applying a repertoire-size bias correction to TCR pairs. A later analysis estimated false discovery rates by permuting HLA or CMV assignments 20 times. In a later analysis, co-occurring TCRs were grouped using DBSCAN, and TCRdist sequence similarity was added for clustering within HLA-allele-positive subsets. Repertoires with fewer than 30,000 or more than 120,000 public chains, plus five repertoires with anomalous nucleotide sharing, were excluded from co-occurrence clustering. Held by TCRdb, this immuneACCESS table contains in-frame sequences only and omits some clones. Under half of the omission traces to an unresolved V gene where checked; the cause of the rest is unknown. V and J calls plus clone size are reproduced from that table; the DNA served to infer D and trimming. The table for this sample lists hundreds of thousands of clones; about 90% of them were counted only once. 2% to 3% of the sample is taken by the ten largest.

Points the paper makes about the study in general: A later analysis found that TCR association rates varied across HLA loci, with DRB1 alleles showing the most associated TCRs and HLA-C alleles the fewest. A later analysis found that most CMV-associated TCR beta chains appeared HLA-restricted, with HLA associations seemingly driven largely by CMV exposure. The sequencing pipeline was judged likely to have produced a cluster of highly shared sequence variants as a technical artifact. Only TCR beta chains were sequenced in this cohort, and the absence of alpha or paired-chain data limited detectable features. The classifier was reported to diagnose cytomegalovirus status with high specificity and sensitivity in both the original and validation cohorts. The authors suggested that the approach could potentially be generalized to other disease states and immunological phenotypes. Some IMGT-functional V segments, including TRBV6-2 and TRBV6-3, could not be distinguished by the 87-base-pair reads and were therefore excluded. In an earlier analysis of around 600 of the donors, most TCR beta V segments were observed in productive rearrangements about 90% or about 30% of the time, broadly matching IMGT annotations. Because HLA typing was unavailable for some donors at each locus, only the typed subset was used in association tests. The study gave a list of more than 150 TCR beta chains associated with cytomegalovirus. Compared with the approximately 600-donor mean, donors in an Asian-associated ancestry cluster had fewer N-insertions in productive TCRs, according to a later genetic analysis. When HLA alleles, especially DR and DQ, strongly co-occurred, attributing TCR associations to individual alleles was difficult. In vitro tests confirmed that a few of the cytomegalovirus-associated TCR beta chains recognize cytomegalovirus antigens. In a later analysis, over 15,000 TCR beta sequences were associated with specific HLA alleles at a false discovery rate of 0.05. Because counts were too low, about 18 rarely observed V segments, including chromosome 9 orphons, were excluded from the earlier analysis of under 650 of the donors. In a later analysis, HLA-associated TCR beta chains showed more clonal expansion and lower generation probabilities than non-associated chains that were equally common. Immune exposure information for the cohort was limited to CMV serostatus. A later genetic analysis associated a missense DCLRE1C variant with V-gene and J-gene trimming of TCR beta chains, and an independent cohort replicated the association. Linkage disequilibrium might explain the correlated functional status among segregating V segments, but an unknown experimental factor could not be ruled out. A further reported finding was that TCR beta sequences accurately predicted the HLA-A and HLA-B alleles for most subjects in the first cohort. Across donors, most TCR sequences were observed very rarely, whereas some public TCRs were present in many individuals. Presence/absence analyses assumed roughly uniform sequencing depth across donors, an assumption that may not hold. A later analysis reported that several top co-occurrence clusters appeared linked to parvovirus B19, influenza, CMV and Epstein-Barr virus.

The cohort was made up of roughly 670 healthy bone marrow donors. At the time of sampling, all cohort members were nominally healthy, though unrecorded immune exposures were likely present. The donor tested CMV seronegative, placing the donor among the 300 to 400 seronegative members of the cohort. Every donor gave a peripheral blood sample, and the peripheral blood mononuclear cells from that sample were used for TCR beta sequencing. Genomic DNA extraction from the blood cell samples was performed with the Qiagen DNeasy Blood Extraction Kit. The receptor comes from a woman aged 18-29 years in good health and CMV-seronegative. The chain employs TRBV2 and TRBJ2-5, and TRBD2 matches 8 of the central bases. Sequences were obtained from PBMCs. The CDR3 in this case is CASWLAGQETQYF. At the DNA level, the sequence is TGTGCCAGCTGGCTAGCGGGCCAAGAGACCCAGTACTTC.